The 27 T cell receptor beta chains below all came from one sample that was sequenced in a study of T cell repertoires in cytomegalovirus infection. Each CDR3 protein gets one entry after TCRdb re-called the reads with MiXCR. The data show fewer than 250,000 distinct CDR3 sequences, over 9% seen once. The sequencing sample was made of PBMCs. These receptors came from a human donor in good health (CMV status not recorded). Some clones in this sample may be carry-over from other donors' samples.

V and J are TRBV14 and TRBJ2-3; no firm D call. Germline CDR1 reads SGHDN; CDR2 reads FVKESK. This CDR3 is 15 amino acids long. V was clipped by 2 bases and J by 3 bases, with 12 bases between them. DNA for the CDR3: TGTGCCAGCAGCCAAATACCCGTTTATACAGATACGCAGTATTTT. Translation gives CASSQIPVYTDTQYF.

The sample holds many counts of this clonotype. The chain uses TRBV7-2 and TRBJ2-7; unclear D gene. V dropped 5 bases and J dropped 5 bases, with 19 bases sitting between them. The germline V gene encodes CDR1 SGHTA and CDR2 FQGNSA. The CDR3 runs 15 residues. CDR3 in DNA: TGTGCCAGCAGCCTACTCGTTGTGGGGTTCAACGAGCAGTACTTC. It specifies CASSLLVVGFNEQYF.

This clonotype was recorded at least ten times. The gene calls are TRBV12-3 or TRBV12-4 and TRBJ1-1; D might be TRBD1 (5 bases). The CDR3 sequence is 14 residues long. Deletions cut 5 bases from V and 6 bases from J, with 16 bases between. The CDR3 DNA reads TGTGCCAGCAGTCGCAGGGAGTGGAAGGCTGAAGCTTTCTTT. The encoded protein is CASSRREWKAEAFF.

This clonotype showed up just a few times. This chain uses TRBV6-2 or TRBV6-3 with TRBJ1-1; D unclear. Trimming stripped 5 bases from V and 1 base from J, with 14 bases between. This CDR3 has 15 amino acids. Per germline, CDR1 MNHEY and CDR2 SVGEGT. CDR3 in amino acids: CASSRRSAANTEAFF. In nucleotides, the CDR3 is TGTGCCAGCAGTCGCCGGTCGGCAGCGAACACTGAAGCTTTCTTT.

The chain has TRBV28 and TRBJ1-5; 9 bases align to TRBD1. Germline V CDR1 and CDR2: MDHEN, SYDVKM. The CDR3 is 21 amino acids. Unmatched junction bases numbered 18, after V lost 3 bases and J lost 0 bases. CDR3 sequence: CASSFPPPWTGEGVSNQPQHF. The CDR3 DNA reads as TGTGCCAGCAGTTTTCCCCCACCCTGGACAGGGGAGGGGGTTAGCAATCAGCCCCAGCATTTT. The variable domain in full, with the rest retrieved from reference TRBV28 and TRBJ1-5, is DVKVTQSSRYLVKRTGEKVFLECVQDMDHENMFWYRQDPGLGLRLIYFSYDVKMKEKGDIPEGYSVSREKKERFSLILESASTNQTSMYLCASSFPPPWTGEGVSNQPQHFGDGTRLSIL.

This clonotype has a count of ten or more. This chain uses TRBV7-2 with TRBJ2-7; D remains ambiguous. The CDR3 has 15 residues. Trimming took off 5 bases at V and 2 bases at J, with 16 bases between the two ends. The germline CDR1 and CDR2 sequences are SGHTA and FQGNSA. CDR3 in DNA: TGTGCCAGCAGCCCGTACCAATCGTCTGCCTACGAGCAGTACTTC. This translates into CASSPYQSSAYEQYF. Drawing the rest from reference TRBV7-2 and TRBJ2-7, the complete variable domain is GAGVSQSPSNKVTEKGKDVELRCDPISGHTALYWYRQSLGQGLEFLIYFQGNSAPDKSGLPSDRFSAERTGGSVSTLTIQRTQQEDSAVYLCASSPYQSSAYEQYFGPGTRLTVT.

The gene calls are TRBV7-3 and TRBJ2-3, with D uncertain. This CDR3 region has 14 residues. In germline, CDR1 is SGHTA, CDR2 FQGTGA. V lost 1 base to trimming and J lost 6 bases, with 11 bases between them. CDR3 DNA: TGTGCCAGCAGCTTAAGTCACTCCATGGATACGCAGTATTTT. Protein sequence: CASSLSHSMDTQYF. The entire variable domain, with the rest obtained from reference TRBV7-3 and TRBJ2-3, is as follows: GAGVSQTPSNKVTEKGKYVELRCDPISGHTALYWYRQSLGQGPEFLIYFQGTGAADDSGLPNDRFFAVRPEGSVSTLKIQRTERGDSAVYLCASSLSHSMDTQYFGPGTRLTVL.

DNA of the CDR3: TGCGCCAGCAGCCTGGAACTAGCGGGAGGGCTTGATGAGCAGTTCTTC. Translating it yields CASSLELAGGLDEQFF. The chain joins TRBV5-1 to TRBJ2-1; 13 positions agree with TRBD2. This CDR3 is built from 16 residues. The V segment lost 4 bases and the J segment 8 bases; nucleotides outside the gene matches: 9. Germline CDR1 reads SGHRS; CDR2 reads YFSETQ.

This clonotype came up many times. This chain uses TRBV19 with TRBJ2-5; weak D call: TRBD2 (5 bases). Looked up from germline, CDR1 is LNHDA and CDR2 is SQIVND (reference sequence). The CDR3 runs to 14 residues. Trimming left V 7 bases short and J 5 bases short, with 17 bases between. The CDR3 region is CASTQTGRKETQYF. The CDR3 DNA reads TGTGCCAGTACCCAGACTGGGAGAAAGGAGACCCAGTACTTC.

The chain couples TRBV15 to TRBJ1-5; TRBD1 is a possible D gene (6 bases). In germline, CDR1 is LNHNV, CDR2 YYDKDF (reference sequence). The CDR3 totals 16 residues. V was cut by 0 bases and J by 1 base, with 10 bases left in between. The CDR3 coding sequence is TGTGCCACCAGCAGAGAACTCCAGGGGAGCAATCAGCCCCAGCATTTT. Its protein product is CATSRELQGSNQPQHF.

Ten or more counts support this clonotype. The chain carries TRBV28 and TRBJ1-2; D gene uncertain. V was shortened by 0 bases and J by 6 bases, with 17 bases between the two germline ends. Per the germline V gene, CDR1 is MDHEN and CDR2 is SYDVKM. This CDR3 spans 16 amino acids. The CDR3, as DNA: TGTGCCAGCAGTTTATGGAGGTTAGGTCCTAAGGATGGCTACACCTTC. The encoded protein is CASSLWRLGPKDGYTF.

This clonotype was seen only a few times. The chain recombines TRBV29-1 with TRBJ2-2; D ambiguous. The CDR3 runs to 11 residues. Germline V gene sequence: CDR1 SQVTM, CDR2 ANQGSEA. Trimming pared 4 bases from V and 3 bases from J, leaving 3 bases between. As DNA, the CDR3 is TGCAGCGTTGCGGACACCGGGGAGCTGTTTTTT. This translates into CSVADTGELFF.

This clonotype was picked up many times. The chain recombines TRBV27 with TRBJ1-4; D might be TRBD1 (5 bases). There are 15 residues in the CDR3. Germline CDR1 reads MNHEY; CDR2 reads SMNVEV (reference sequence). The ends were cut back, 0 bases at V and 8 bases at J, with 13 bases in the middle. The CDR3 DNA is TGTGCCAGCAGTTTATCGGGCAGGGTCGGGGAAAAACTGTTTTTT. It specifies CASSLSGRVGEKLFF.

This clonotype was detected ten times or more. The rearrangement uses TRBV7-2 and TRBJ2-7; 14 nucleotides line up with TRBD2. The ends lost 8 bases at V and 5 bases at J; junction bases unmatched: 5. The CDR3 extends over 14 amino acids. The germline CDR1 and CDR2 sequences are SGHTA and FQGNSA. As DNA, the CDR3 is TGTGCCAGCCAGGGACTAGCGGGAGTCCACGAGCAGTACTTC. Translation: CASQGLAGVHEQYF.

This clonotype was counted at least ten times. CDR3 DNA: TGCGCCAGCAGCCAAGATAGGGTCCCAGGACTGCCGGCCGGGGAGCTGTTTTTT. It is translated as CASSQDRVPGLPAGELFF. This chain joins TRBV4-3 and TRBJ2-2; tentatively, D is TRBD2 (5 bases). The CDR3 is made up of 18 amino acids. V lost 0 bases and J 6 bases, leaving 20 bases between the germline ends. Germline loops: CDR1 LGHNA, CDR2 YSLEER.

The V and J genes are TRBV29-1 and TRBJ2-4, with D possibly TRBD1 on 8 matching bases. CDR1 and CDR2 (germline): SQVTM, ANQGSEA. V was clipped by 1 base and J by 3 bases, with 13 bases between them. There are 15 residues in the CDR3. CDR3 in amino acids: CSVEANRGGKNIQYF. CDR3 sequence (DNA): TGCAGCGTTGAAGCTAACAGGGGGGGCAAAAACATTCAGTACTTC.

In DNA form, the CDR3 reads TGTGCCAGCAGCTTAGATCTTGGCACGGCAGATACGCAGTATTTT. It specifies CASSLDLGTADTQYF. The chain carries TRBV11-2 and TRBJ2-3, with no clear D. Germline lookup yields CDR1 SGHAT and CDR2 FQNNGV. The ends were cut back, 0 bases at V and 4 bases at J, with 11 bases in the middle. The CDR3 loop spans 15 amino acids.

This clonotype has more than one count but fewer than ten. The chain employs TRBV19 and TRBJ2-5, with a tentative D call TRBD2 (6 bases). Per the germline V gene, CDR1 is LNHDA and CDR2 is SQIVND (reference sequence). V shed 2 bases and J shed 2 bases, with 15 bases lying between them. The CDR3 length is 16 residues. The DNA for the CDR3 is TGTGCCAGTAGTATATCAATTGGGGACTGGCAAGAGACCCAGTACTTC. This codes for CASSISIGDWQETQYF.

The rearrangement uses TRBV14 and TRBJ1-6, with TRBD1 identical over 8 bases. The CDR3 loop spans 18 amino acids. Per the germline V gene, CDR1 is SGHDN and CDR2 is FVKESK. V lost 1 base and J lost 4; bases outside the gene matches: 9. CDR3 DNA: TGTGCCAGCAGCCAAGGCCCGAGACAGGGGTCTTATAATTCACCCCTCCACTTT. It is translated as CASSQGPRQGSYNSPLHF.

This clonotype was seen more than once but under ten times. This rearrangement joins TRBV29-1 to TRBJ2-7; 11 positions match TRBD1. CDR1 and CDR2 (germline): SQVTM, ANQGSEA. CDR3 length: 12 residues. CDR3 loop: CSAGTGGGEQYF. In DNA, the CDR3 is TGCAGTGCCGGGACAGGGGGTGGCGAGCAGTACTTC.

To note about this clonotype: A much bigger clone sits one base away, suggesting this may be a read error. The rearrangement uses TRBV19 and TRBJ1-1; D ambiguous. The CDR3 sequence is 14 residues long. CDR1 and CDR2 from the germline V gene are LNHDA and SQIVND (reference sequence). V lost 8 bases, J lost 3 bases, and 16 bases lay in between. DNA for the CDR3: TGTGCCAGTGGAACCGGGCCAAGGGACACTGAAGCTTTCTTT. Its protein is CASGTGPRDTEAFF.

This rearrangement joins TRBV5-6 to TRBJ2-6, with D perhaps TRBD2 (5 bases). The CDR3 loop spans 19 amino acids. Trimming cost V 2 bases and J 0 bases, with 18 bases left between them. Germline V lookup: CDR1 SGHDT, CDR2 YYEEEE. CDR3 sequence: CASSLTRTARSSGANVLTF. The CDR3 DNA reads TGTGCCAGCAGCTTAACTAGGACCGCCCGTAGCTCTGGGGCCAACGTCCTGACTTTC. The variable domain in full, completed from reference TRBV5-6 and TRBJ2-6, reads DAGVTQSPTHLIKTRGQQVTLRCSPKSGHDTVSWYQQALGQGPQFIFQYYEEEERQRGNFPDRFSGHQFPNYSSELNVNALLLGDSALYLCASSLTRTARSSGANVLTFGAGSRLTVL.

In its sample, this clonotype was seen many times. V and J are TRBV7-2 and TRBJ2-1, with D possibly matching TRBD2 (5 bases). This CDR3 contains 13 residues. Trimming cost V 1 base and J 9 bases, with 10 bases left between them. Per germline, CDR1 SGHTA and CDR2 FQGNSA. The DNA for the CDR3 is TGTGCCAGCAGCTTAGAATATGGAGGTGAGCAGTTCTTC. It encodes CASSLEYGGEQFF. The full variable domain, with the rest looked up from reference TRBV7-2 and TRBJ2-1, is GAGVSQSPSNKVTEKGKDVELRCDPISGHTALYWYRQSLGQGLEFLIYFQGNSAPDKSGLPSDRFSAERTGGSVSTLTIQRTQQEDSAVYLCASSLEYGGEQFFGPGTRLTVL.

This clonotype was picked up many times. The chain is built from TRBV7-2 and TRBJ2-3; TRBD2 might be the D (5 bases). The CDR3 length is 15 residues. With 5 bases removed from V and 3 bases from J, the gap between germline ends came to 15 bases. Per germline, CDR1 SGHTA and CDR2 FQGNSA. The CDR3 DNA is TGTGCCAGCAGCCCCCGGGGAGTACGGACAGATACGCAGTATTTT. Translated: CASSPRGVRTDTQYF.

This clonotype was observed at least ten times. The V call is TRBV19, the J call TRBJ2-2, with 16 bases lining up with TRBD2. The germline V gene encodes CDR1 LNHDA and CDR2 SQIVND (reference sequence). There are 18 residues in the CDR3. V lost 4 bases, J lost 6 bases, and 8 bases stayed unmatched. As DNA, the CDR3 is TGTGCCAGTAGTAGCCAAGGGACTAGCGGGAGGGCATCCGGGGAGCTGTTTTTT. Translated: CASSSQGTSGRASGELFF. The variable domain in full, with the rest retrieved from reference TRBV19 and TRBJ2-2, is DGGITQSPKYLFRKEGQNVTLSCEQNLNHDAMYWYRQDPGQGLRLIYYSQIVNDFQKGDIAEGYSVSREKKESFPLTVTSAQKNPTAFYLCASSSQGTSGRASGELFFGEGSRLTVL.

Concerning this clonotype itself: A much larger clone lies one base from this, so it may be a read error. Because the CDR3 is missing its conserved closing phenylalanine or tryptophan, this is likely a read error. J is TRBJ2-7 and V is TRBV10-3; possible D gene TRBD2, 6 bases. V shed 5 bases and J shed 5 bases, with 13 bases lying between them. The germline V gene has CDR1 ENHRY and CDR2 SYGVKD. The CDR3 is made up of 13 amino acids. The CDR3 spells CAISPLGGDEQYL. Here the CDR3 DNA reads TGTGCCATCAGTCCCCTTGGAGGGGACGAGCAGTACTTG.

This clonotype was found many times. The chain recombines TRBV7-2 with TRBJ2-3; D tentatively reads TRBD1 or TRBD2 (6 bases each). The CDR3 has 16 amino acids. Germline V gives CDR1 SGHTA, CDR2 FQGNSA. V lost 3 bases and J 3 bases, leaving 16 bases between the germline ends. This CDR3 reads CASSLVRGPGTDTQYF. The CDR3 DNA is TGTGCCAGCAGCTTGGTCCGGGGGCCGGGGACAGATACGCAGTATTTT.